The 15 T cell receptor beta chains below all came from one sample that was sequenced in a study of T cell repertoires in cytomegalovirus infection. MiXCR, run by TCRdb on the reads, gives a single entry per CDR3 protein. The sample lists 560,000 or so distinct CDR3 sequences; about 15% were seen once. Sequencing used CD8+ T cells from PBMCs. All receptors come from a human donor in good health (CMV status not recorded). Some clones in this sample may be carry-over from other donors' samples.

This clonotype was observed at least ten times. J is TRBJ2-1 and V is TRBV6-4; TRBD2 agrees at 9 bases. V was pared by 8 bases and J by 0 bases, with 20 bases of the junction left unmatched. Germline V gene data show CDR1 as MRHNA and CDR2 as SNTAGT. The CDR3 is 20 residues long. The CDR3 reads CASGRGAGTSKRISYNEQFF. For the CDR3, the DNA is TGTGCCAGCGGTAGAGGTGCCGGGACTAGCAAAAGGATCTCCTACAATGAGCAGTTCTTC.

This clonotype was counted many times. The rearrangement uses TRBV4-1 and TRBJ2-5; TRBD2 matches at 7 bases. The germline CDR1 and CDR2 sequences are MGHRA and YSYEKL. The CDR3 totals 15 residues. The ends lost 2 bases at V and 2 bases at J; junction bases unmatched: 5. The CDR3 sequence is CASSQLGLPQETQYF. The DNA of the CDR3 is TGCGCCAGCAGCCAACTGGGACTACCGCAAGAGACCCAGTACTTC.

The V and J genes are TRBV10-3 and TRBJ1-1; TRBD1 is a possible D gene (6 bases). CDR1 and CDR2 from the germline V gene are ENHRY and SYGVKD. The V gene lost 0 bases and the J gene lost 4 bases, with 27 bases spanning the gap. The CDR3 extends over 20 amino acids. CDR3 in DNA: TGTGCCATCAGTGAGTCGATCATTTCCCGGGGGGCGGTCAGGGGCACTGAAGCTTTCTTT. It yields the protein CAISESIISRGAVRGTEAFF.

This chain joins TRBV6-2 or TRBV6-3 and TRBJ2-5, with D uncertain. Per germline, CDR1 MNHEY and CDR2 SVGEGT. CDR3 length: 13 residues. V lost 2 bases and J lost 0, with 4 bases in between. CDR3 coding DNA: TGTGCCAGCAGTTACACCTACCAAGAGACCCAGTACTTC. Protein product: CASSYTYQETQYF.

The V gene is TRBV28, the J gene TRBJ2-2, with D perhaps matching TRBD1 (7 bases). Germline CDR1 reads MDHEN; CDR2 reads SYDVKM. This CDR3 comprises 19 residues. Deletions cut 3 bases from V and 9 bases from J, with 29 bases between. CDR3 nucleotide sequence: TGTGCCAGCAGTTTGGGCAGGGGGGATTCCTTAGCAAGGGCAAGGGAGCTGTTTTTT. This sequence encodes CASSLGRGDSLARARELFF.

This clonotype was detected ten times or more. The chain is built from TRBV7-9 and TRBJ1-1; 9 nucleotides line up with TRBD1. This CDR3 region has 15 residues. Germline CDR1 is SEHNR and CDR2 is FQNEAQ (reference sequence). The V and J ends lost 2 bases and 1 base, in that order; junction bases with no gene match: 2. CDR3 residues: CASSLTGGGNTEAFF. The CDR3 nucleotides read TGTGCCAGCAGCTTAACAGGGGGCGGGAACACTGAAGCTTTCTTT.

The chain links TRBV10-3 to TRBJ2-1; a possible D gene is TRBD2 (6 bases). This CDR3 has 15 residues. V gave up 5 bases and J gave up 6 bases, with 17 bases separating them. CDR1 and CDR2 (germline): ENHRY, SYGVKD. CDR3 in amino acids: CAISQEGILSNEQFF. Here the CDR3 DNA reads TGTGCCATCAGTCAGGAGGGGATCCTGAGCAATGAGCAGTTCTTC.

This clonotype appeared a few times. The gene calls are TRBV9 and TRBJ2-3, with a tentative D call TRBD1 (5 bases). The V end lost 0 bases, the J end lost 2 bases, and 10 bases lay between the germline ends. Per the germline V gene, CDR1 is SGDLS and CDR2 is YYNGEE. The CDR3 consists of 15 residues. This CDR3 reads CASSVAPGSTDTQYF. CDR3 nucleotide sequence: TGTGCCAGCAGCGTAGCCCCAGGGTCCACAGATACGCAGTATTTT. The full variable domain, in which reference TRBV9 and TRBJ2-3 provide the parts outside the CDR3, is DSGVTQTPKHLITATGQRVTLRCSPRSGDLSVYWYQQSLDQGLQFLIQYYNGEERAKGNILERFSAQQFPDLHSELNLSSLELGDSALYFCASSVAPGSTDTQYFGPGTRLTVL.

A few counts support this clonotype. The rearrangement uses TRBV15 and TRBJ2-1; D might be TRBD1 (5 bases). This CDR3 has 15 amino acids. Between the trimmed V and J ends, which lost 5 bases and 0 bases, there was a span of 11 bases. Per germline, CDR1 LNHNV and CDR2 YYDKDF (reference sequence). The CDR3 sequence is CATSSDMSSYNEQFF. The CDR3 DNA is TGTGCCACCAGCTCGGACATGAGCTCCTACAATGAGCAGTTCTTC.

This clonotype appeared a few times. The rearrangement links TRBV9 to TRBJ2-3; D not resolved. The CDR3 spans 13 residues. The germline V gene encodes CDR1 SGDLS and CDR2 YYNGEE. The germline V and J ends were trimmed by 0 bases and 3 bases, with 5 bases remaining between them. The DNA for the CDR3 is TGTGCCAGCAGCGTAGAGGTGACAGATACGCAGTATTTT. Translated, it gives CASSVEVTDTQYF.

This clonotype was observed a handful of times. V and J are TRBV12-5 and TRBJ1-5; D possibly corresponds to TRBD1 (6 bases). The germline V gene has CDR1 LGHNT and CDR2 FRNRAP. There are 16 residues in the CDR3. The V end was cut by 5 bases, the J end by 1 base, with 15 bases between. The CDR3 region is CASGPHEGVSNQPQHF. CDR3 coding DNA: TGTGCTAGTGGTCCCCACGAGGGGGTAAGCAATCAGCCCCAGCATTTT.

The J gene is TRBJ2-7, the V gene TRBV27; D call uncertain. The CDR3 covers 13 residues. Germline CDR1 MNHEY, CDR2 SMNVEV (reference sequence). With 5 bases removed from V and 3 bases from J, the gap between germline ends came to 11 bases. The CDR3 region is CASSPRLIYEQYF. The CDR3 coding sequence is TGTGCCAGCAGTCCCCGGTTAATCTACGAGCAGTACTTC.

This clonotype was recorded many times. This chain links TRBV6-5 with TRBJ2-5, with TRBD1 as a possible D gene (5 bases). Trimming removed 3 bases from V and 5 bases from J, with 16 bases in between. CDR1 and CDR2 from the germline V gene are MNHEY and SVGAGI. The CDR3 has 15 amino acids. CDR3 sequence (DNA): TGTGCCAGCAGTTATTCAGGGCCCCAGGCCGAGACCCAGTACTTC. Translation: CASSYSGPQAETQYF.

This clonotype appeared many times. This chain connects TRBV20-1 to TRBJ1-1; the match to TRBD1 covers 9 bases. Germline V CDR1 and CDR2: DFQATT, SNEGSKA (reference sequence). V shed 3 bases, J shed 2 bases, and the junction held 4 bases outside the gene matches. The CDR3 covers 14 residues. In DNA, the CDR3 is TGCAGTGCTAGGGACAGGGGAATTAACACTGAAGCTTTCTTT. Protein sequence: CSARDRGINTEAFF.

This clonotype was found a few times. V is TRBV4-1 and J is TRBJ2-3; no firm D call. This CDR3 comprises 14 residues. V lost 7 bases and J lost 2, with 13 bases in between. In germline, CDR1 is MGHRA, CDR2 YSYEKL. CDR3 loop: CASNRAANTDTQYF. In DNA, the CDR3 is TGCGCCAGCAACCGGGCAGCTAACACAGATACGCAGTATTTT.